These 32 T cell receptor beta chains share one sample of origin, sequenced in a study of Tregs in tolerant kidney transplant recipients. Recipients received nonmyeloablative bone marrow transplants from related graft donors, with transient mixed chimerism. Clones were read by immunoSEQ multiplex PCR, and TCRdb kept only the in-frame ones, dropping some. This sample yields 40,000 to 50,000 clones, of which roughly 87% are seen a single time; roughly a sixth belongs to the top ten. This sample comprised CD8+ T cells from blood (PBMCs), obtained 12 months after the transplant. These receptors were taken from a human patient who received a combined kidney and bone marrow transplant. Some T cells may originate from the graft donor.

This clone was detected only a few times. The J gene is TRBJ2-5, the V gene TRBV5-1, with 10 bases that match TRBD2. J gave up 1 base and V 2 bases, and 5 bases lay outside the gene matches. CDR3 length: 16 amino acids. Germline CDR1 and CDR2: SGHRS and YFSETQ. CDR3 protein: CASSFRASGGQETQYF. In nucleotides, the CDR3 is TGCGCCAGCAGCTTCAGGGCTAGCGGGGGCCAAGAGACCCAGTACTTC.

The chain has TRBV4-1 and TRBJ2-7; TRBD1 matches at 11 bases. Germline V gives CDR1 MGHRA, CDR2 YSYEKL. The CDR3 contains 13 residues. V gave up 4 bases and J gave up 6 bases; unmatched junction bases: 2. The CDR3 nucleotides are TGCGCCAGCAGCCTTGGGACAGGGGGCGAGCAGTACTTC. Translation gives CASSLGTGGEQYF.

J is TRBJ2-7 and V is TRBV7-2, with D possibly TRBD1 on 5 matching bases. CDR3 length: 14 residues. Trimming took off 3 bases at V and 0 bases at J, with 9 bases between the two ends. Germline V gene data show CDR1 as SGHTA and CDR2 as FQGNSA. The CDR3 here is CASSFQGLSYEQYF. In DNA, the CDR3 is TGTGCCAGCAGCTTCCAGGGCCTCTCCTACGAGCAGTACTTC.

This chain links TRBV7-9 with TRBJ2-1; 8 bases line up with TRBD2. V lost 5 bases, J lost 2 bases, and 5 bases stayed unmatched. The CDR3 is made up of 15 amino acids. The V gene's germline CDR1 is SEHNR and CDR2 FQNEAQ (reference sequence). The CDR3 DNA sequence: TGTGCCAGCAGCCGGGCCGGGGGGGCCTACAATGAGCAGTTCTTC. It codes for CASSRAGGAYNEQFF.

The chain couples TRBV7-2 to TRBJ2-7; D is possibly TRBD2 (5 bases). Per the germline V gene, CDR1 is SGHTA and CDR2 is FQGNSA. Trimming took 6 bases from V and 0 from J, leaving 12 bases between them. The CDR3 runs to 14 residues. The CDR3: CASSSGLNSYEQYF. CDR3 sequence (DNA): TGTGCCAGCAGTTCAGGACTCAACTCCTACGAGCAGTACTTC.

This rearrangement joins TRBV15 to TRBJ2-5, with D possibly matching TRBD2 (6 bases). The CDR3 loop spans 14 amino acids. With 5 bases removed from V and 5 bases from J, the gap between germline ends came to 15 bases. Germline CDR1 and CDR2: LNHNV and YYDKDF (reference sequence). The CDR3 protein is CATSLGLTLETQYF. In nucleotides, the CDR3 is TGTGCCACCAGCTTGGGACTCACCCTGGAGACCCAGTACTTC. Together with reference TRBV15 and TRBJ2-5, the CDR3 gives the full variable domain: DAMVIQNPRYQVTQFGKPVTLSCSQTLNHNVMYWYQQKSSQAPKLLFHYYDKDFNNEADTPDNFQSRRPNTSFCFLDIRSPGLGDTAMYLCATSLGLTLETQYFGPGTRLLVL.

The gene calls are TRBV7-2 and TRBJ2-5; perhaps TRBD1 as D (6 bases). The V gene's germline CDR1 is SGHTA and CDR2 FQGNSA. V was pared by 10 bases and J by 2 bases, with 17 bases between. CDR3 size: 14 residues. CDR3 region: CATSTGFYQETQYF. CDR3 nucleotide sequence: TGTGCCACCTCAACAGGGTTTTATCAAGAGACCCAGTACTTC.

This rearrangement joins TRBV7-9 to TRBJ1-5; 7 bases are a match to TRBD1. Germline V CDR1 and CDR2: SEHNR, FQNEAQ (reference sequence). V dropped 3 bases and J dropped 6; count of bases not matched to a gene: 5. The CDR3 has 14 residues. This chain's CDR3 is CASSFTGAGQPQHF. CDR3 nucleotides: TGTGCCAGCAGCTTCACAGGGGCGGGTCAGCCCCAGCATTTT.

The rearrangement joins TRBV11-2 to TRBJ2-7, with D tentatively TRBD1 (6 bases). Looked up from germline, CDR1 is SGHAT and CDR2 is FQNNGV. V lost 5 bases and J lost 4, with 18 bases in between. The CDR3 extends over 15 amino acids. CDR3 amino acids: CASSASTGMEYEQYF. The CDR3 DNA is TGTGCCAGCAGCGCTTCAACAGGGATGGAATACGAGCAGTACTTC. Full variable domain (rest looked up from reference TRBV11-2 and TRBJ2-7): EAGVAQSPRYKIIEKRQSVAFWCNPISGHATLYWYQQILGQGPKLLIQFQNNGVVDDSQLPKDRFSAERLKGVDSTLKIQPAKLEDSAVYLCASSASTGMEYEQYFGPGTRLTVT.

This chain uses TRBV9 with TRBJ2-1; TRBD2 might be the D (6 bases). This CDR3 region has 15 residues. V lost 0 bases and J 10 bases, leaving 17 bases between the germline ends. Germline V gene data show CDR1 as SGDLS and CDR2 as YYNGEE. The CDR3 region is CASSVAGGTGTEQFF. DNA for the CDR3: TGTGCCAGCAGCGTAGCCGGGGGTACCGGGACCGAGCAGTTCTTC.

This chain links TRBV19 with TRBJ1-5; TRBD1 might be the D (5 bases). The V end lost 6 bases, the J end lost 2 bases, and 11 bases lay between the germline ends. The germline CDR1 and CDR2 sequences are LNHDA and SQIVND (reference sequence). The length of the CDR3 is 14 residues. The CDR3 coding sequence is TGTGCCAGTAGCTACAGGTTGGGCAATCAGCCCCAGCATTTT. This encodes CASSYRLGNQPQHF. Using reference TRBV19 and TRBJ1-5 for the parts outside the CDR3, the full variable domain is DGGITQSPKYLFRKEGQNVTLSCEQNLNHDAMYWYRQDPGQGLRLIYYSQIVNDFQKGDIAEGYSVSREKKESFPLTVTSAQKNPTAFYLCASSYRLGNQPQHFGDGTRLSIL.

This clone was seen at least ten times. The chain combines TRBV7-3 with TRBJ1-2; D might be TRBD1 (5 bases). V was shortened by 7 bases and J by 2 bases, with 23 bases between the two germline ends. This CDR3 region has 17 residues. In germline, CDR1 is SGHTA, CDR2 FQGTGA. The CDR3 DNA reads TGTGCCAGCATCATTCTCGGGGGTCAAGACGGGAACTATGGCTACACCTTC. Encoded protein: CASIILGGQDGNYGYTF.

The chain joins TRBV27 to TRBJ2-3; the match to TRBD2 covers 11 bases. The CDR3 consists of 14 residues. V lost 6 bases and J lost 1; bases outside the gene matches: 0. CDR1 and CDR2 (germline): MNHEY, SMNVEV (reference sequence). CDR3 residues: CASRLAGGTDTQYF. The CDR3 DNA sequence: TGTGCCAGCAGACTAGCGGGAGGCACAGATACGCAGTATTTT.

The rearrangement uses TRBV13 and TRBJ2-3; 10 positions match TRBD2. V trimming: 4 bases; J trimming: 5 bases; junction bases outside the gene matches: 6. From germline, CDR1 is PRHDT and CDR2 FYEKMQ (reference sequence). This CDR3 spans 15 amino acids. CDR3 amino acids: CASSSGLAELDTQYF. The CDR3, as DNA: TGTGCCAGCAGCTCCGGACTAGCGGAGCTAGATACGCAGTATTTT.

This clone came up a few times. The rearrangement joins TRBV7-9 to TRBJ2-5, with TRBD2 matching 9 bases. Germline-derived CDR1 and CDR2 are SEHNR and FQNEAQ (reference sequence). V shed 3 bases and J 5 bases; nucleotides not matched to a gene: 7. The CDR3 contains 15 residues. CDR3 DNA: TGTGCCAGCAGCTTCAGACTAGCGGATGCCGAGACCCAGTACTTC. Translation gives CASSFRLADAETQYF.

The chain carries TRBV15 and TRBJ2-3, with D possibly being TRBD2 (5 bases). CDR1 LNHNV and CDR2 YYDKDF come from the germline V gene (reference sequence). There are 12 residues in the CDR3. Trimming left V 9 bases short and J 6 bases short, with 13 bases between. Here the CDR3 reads CATTGETDTQYF. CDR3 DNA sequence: TGTGCCACAACCGGGGAGACTGATACGCAGTATTTT.

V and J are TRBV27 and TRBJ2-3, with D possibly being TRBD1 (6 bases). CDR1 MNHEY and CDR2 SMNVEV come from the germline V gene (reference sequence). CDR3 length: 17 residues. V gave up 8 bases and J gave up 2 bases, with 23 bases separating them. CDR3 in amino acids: CASGTHLSGQLTDTQYF. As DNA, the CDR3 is TGTGCCAGCGGGACGCACCTTTCGGGACAACTCACAGATACGCAGTATTTT.

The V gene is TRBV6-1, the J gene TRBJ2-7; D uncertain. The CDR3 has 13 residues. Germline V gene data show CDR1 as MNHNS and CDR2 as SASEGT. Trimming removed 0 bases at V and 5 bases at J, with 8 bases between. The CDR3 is CASSEARVHEQYF. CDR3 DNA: TGTGCCAGCAGTGAAGCAAGAGTCCACGAGCAGTACTTC.

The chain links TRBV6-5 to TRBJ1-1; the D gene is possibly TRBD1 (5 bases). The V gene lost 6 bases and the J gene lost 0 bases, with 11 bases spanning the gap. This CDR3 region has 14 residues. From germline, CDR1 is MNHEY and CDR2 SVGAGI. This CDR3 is CASSPTELNTEAFF. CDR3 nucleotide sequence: TGTGCCAGCAGCCCGACAGAGCTGAACACTGAAGCTTTCTTT.

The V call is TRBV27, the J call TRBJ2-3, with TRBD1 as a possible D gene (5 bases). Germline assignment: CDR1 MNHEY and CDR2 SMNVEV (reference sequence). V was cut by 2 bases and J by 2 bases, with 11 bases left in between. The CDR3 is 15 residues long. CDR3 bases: TGTGCCAGCAGTTTAGTCGGCAGGGCCACAGATACGCAGTATTTT. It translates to CASSLVGRATDTQYF.

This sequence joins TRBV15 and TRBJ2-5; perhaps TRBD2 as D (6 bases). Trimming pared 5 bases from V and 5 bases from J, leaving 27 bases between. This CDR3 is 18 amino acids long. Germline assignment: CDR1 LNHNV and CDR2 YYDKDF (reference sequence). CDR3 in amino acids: CATSHPRPPSQTRETQYF. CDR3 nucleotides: TGTGCCACCAGCCACCCCCGTCCACCTTCTCAGACTAGGGAGACCCAGTACTTC.

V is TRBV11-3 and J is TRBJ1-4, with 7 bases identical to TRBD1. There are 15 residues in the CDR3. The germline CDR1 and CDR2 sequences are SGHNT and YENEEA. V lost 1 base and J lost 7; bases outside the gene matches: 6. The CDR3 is CASSLADRVGEKLFF. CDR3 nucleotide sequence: TGTGCCAGCAGCTTAGCTGACAGGGTTGGTGAAAAACTGTTTTTT.

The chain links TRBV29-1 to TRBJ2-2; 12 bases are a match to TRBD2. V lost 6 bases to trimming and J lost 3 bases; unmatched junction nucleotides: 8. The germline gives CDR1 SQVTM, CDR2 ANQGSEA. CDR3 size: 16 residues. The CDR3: CSVAGLAGRYTGELFF. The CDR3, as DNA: TGCAGCGTGGCAGGACTAGCGGGAAGGTACACCGGGGAGCTGTTTTTT.

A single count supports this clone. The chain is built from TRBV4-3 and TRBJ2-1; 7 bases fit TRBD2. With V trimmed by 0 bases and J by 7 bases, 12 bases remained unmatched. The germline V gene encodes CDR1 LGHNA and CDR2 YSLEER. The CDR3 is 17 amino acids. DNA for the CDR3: TGCGCCAGCAGCCAAGATCCCCCTCCGGGAGCGGGAAATGAGCAGTTCTTC. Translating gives CASSQDPPPGAGNEQFF.

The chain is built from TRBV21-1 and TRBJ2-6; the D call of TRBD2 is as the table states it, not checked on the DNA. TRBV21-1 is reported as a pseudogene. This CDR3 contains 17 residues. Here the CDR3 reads CASSKDEGVTGANVLTF. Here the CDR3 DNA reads TGTGCCAGCAGCAAAGATGAGGGAGTAACTGGGGCCAACGTCCTGACTTTC.

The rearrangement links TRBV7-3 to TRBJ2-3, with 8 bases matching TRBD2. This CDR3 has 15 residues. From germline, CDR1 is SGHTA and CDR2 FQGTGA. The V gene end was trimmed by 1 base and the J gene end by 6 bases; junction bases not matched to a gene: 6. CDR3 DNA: TGTGCCAGCAGCTTAATGGCGGGGGGAGAGGATACGCAGTATTTT. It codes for CASSLMAGGEDTQYF.

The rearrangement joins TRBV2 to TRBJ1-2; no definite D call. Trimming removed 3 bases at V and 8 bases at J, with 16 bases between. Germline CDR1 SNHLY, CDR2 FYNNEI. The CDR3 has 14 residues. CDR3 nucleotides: TGTGCCAGCAGTGAGATTGGCTTACCCCTCGGCTACACCTTC. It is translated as CASSEIGLPLGYTF.

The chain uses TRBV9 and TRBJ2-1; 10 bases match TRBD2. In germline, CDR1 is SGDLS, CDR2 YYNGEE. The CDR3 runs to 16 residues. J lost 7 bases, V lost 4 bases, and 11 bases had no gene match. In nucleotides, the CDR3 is TGTGCCAGCAGCTACCCTCGAGCGGGGGGGCCGAATGAGCAGTTCTTC. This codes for CASSYPRAGGPNEQFF.

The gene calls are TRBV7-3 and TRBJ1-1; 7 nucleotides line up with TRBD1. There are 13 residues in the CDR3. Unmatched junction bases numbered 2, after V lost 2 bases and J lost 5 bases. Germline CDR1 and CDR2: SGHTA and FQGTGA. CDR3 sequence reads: CASSLGTVTEAFF. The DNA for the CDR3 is TGTGCCAGCAGCTTAGGGACAGTTACTGAAGCTTTCTTT.

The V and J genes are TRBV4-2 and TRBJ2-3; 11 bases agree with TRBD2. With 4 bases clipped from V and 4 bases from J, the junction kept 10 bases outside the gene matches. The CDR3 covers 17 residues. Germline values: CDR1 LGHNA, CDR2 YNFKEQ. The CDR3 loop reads CASSLSGGAGNADTQYF. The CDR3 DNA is TGTGCCAGCAGCCTTAGCGGGGGGGCCGGTAACGCAGATACGCAGTATTTT.

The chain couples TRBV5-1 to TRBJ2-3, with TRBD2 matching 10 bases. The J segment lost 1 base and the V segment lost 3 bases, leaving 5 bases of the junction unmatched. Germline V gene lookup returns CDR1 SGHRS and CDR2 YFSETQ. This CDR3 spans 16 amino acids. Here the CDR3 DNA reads TGCGCCAGCAGCTCAGTTACTAGCGGGGGCACAGATACGCAGTATTTT. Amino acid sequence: CASSSVTSGGTDTQYF.

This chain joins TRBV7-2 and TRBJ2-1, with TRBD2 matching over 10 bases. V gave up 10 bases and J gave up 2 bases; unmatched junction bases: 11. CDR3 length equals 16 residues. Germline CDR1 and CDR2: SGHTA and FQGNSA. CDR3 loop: CATIAPGTSAYNEQFF. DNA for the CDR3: TGTGCCACCATTGCCCCGGGGACTAGCGCCTACAATGAGCAGTTCTTC.